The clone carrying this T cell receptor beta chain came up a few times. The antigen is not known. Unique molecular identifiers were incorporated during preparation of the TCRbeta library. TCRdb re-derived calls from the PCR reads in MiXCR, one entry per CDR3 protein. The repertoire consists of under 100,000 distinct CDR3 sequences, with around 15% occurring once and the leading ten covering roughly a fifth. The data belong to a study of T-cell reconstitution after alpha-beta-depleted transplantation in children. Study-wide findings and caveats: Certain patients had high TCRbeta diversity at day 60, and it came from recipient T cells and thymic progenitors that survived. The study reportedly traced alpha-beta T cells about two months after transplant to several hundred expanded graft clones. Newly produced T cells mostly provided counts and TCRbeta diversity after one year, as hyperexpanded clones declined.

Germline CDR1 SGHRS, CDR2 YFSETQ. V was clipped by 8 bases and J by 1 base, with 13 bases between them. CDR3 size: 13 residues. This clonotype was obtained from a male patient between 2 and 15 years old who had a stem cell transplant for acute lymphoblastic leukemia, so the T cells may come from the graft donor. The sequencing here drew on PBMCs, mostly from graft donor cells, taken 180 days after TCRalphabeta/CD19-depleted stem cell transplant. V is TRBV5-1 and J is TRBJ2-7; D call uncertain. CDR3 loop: CASSSTGSYEQYF. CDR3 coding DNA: TGCGCCAGTTCTTCGACTGGATCCTACGAGCAGTACTTC. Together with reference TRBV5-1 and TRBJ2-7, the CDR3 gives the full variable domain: KAGVTQTPRYLIKTRGQQVTLSCSPISGHRSVSWYQQTPGQGLQFLFEYFSETQRNKGNFPGRFSGRQFSNSRSEMNVSTLELGDSALYLCASSSTGSYEQYFGPGTRLTVT.